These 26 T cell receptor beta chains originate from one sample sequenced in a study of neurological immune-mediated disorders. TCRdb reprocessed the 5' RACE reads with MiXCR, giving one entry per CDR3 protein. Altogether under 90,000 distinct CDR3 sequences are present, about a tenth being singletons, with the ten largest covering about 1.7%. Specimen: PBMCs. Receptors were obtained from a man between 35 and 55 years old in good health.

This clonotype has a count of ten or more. Here the CDR3 reads CASSLNRNEQYF. CDR3 nucleotide sequence: TGTGCCAGCTCGCTAAATAGGAACGAGCAGTACTTC. V gene TRBV18 combines with J gene TRBJ2-7, with D unresolved. V was cut by 6 bases and J by 5 bases, with 11 bases left in between. The CDR3 is 12 amino acids. Germline CDR1 KGHSH, CDR2 LQKENI.

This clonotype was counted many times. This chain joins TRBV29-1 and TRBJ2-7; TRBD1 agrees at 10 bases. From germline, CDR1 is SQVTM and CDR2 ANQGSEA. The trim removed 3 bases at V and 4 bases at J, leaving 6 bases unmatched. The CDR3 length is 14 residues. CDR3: CSVDFGTGVYEQYF. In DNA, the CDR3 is TGCAGCGTTGATTTCGGGACAGGGGTTTACGAGCAGTACTTC.

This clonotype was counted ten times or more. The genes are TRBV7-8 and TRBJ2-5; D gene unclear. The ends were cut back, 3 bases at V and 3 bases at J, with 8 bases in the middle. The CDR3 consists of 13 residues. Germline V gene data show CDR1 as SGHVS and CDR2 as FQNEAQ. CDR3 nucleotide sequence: TGTGCCAGCAGCTTCACATCAGAAGAGACCCAGTACTTC. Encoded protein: CASSFTSEETQYF.

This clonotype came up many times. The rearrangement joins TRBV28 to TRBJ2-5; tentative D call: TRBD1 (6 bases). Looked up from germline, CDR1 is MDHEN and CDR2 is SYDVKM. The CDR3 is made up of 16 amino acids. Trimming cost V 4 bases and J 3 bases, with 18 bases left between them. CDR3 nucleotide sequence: TGTGCCAGCAGTTGGGACCAAACAGGGTTGGAAGAGACCCAGTACTTC. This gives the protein CASSWDQTGLEETQYF. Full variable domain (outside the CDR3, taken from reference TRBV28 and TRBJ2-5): DVKVTQSSRYLVKRTGEKVFLECVQDMDHENMFWYRQDPGLGLRLIYFSYDVKMKEKGDIPEGYSVSREKKERFSLILESASTNQTSMYLCASSWDQTGLEETQYFGPGTRLLVL.

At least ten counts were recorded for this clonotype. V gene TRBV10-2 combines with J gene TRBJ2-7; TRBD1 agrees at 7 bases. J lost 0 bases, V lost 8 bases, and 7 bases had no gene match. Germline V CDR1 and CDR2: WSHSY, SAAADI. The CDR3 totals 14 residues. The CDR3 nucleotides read TGCGCCAGCCGTACGCAGGGGGACTCCTACGAGCAGTACTTC. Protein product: CASRTQGDSYEQYF.

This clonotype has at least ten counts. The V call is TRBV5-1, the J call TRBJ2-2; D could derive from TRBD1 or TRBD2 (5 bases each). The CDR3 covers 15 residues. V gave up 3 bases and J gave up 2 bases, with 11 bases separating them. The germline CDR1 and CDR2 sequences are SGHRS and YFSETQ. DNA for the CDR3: TGCGCCAGCAGCTGGGGGAGTACTAACACCGGGGAGCTGTTTTTT. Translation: CASSWGSTNTGELFF.

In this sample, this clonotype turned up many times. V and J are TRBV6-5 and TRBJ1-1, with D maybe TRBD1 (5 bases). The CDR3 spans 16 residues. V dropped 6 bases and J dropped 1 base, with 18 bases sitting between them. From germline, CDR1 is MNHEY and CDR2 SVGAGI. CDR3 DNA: TGTGCCAGCAGCCCATCCGAGCGGGGGAAGAACACTGAAGCTTTCTTT. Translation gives CASSPSERGKNTEAFF.

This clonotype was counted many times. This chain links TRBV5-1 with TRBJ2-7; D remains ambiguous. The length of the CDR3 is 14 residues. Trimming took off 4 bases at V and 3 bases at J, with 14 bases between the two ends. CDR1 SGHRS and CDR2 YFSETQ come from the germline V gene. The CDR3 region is CASSLRAAYYEQYF. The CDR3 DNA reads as TGCGCCAGCAGCCTACGGGCAGCCTACTACGAGCAGTACTTC.

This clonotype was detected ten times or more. The CDR3, as DNA: TGTGCCAGCAGTTACACAATACCGGGACGAGCTTTCCAAGAGACCCAGTACTTC. Its protein is CASSYTIPGRAFQETQYF. The rearrangement uses TRBV6-5 and TRBJ2-5; D may be TRBD1 or TRBD2 (5 bases each). The V gene lost 2 bases and the J gene lost 1 base, with 20 bases spanning the gap. The CDR3 consists of 18 residues. Germline CDR1 and CDR2: MNHEY and SVGAGI.

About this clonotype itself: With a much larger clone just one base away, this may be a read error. In DNA form, the CDR3 reads TGCGCCAGCAGCTTGACAGGGCCTTGCACAGATACGCAGTATTTT. It is translated as CASSLTGPCTDTQYF. The rearrangement joins TRBV5-1 to TRBJ2-3; TRBD1 is a possible D gene (6 bases). The germline CDR1 and CDR2 sequences are SGHRS and YFSETQ. The CDR3 spans 15 residues. The V end lost 1 base, the J end lost 1 base, and 10 bases lay between the germline ends.

The CDR3: CASAMGHRVKSPLHF. The CDR3 nucleotides read TGTGCCAGCGCGATGGGACACAGGGTCAAGTCACCCCTCCACTTT. The chain employs TRBV12-3 or TRBV12-4 and TRBJ1-6; the D gene is possibly TRBD1 (6 bases). Trimming took 8 bases from V and 10 from J, leaving 21 bases between them. The CDR3 sequence is 15 residues long.

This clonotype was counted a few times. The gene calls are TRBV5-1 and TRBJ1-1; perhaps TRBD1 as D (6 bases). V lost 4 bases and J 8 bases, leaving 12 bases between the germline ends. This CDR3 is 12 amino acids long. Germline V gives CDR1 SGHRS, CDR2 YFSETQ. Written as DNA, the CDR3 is TGCGCCAGCAGCCCGTCCGGGACAGAAGCTTTCTTT. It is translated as CASSPSGTEAFF.

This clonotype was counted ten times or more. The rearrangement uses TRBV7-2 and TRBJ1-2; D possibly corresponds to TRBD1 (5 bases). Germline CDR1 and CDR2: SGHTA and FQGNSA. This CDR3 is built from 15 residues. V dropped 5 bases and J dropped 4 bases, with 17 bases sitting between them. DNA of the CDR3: TGTGCCAGCAGCCAACGGACACCTTCCAGCTATGGCTACACCTTC. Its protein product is CASSQRTPSSYGYTF.

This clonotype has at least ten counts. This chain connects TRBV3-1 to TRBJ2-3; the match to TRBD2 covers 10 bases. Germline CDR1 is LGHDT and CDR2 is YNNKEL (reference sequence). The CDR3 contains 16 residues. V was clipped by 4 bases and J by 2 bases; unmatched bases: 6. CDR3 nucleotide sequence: TGTGCCAGCAGCCCCCTGACTAGCGGGTTCACAGATACGCAGTATTTT. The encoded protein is CASSPLTSGFTDTQYF.

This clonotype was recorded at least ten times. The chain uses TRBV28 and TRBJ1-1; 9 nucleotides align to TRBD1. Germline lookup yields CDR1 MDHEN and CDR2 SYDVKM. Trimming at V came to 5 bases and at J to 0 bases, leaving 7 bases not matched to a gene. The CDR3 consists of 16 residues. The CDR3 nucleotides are TGTGCCAGCAGTCCTCGGACAGGGGCGGTGAACACTGAAGCTTTCTTT. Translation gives CASSPRTGAVNTEAFF.

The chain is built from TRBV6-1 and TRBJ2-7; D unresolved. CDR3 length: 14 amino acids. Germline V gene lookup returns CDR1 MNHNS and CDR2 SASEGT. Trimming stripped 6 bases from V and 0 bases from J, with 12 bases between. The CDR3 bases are TGTGCCAGCAGCCCAGATCGCTACTCCTACGAGCAGTACTTC. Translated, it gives CASSPDRYSYEQYF.

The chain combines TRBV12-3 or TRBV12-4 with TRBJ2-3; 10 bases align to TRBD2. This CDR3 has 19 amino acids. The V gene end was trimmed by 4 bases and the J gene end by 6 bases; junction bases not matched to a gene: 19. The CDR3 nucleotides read TGTGCCAGCAGTTCCCTCACTTGGAGGACTAGCGGATGGGGCGATACGCAGTATTTT. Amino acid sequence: CASSSLTWRTSGWGDTQYF.

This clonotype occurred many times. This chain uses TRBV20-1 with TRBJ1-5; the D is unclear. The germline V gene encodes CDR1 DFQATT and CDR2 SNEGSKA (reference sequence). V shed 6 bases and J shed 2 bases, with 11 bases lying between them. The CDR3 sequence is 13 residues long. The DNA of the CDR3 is TGCAGTGCCCTAGGTTACGGCAATCAGCCCCAGCATTTT. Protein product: CSALGYGNQPQHF.

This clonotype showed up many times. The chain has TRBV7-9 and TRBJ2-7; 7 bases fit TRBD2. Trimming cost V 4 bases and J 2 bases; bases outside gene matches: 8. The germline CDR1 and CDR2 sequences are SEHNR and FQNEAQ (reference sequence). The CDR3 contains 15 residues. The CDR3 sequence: CASSSGGEGPYEQYF. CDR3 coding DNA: TGTGCCAGCAGCTCCGGAGGGGAGGGCCCCTACGAGCAGTACTTC.

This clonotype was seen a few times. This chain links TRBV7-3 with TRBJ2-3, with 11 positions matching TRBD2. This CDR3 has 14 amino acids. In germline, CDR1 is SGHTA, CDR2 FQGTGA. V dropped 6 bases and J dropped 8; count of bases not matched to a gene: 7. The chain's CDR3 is CASSLAGGGGTQYF. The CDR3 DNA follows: TGTGCCAGCAGTCTAGCGGGGGGAGGAGGTACGCAGTATTTT.

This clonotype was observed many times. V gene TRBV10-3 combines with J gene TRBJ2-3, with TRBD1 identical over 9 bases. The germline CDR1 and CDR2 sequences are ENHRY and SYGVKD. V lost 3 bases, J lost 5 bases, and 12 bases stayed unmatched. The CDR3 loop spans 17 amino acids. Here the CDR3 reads CAISEIPGQGGKDTQYF. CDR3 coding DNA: TGTGCCATCAGTGAAATTCCGGGACAGGGAGGAAAAGATACGCAGTATTTT.

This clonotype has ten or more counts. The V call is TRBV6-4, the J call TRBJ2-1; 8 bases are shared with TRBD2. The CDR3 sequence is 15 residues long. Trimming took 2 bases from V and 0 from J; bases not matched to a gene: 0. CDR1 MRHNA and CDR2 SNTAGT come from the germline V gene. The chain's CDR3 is CASSDAGGSYNEQFF. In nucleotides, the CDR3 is TGTGCCAGCAGTGACGCGGGAGGCTCCTACAATGAGCAGTTCTTC.

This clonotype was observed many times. In nucleotides, the CDR3 is TGTGCCAGCAGCATATCTGGACTCCTCAACACCGGGGAGCTGTTTTTT. Its translation: CASSISGLLNTGELFF. The chain combines TRBV21-1 with TRBJ2-2; the table assigns TRBD2, which was not confirmed against the DNA. TRBV21-1 counts as a pseudogene. The CDR3 is 16 amino acids.

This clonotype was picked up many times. Here the CDR3 reads CASSEQFPGTGADEQYF. CDR3 in DNA: TGTGCCAGCAGCGAACAATTCCCCGGGACAGGGGCGGACGAGCAGTACTTC. The gene calls are TRBV3-1 and TRBJ2-7; 10 bases are a match to TRBD1. Looked up from germline, CDR1 is LGHDT and CDR2 is YNNKEL (reference sequence). This CDR3 is built from 17 residues. The J segment lost 5 bases and the V segment lost 5 bases, leaving 15 bases of the junction unmatched.

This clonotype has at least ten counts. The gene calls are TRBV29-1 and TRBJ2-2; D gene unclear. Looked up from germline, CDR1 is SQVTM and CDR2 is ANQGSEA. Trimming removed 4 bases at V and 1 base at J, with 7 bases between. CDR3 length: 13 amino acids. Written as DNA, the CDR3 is TGCAGCGTTGGGATACAGAACACCGGGGAGCTGTTTTTT. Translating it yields CSVGIQNTGELFF.

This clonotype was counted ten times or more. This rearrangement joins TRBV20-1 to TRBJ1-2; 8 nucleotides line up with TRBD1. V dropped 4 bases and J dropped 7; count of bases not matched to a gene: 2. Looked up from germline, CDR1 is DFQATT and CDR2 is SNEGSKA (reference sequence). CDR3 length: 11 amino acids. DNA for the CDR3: TGCAGTGCTACACAGGGGGGTGGCTACACCTTC. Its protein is CSATQGGGYTF.